This T cell receptor (beta chain) was recorded in a study of cytomegalovirus exposure and HLA in healthy donors. Per germline, CDR1 LNHDA and CDR2 SQIVND (reference sequence). Trimming removed 4 bases from V and 6 bases from J, with 10 bases in between. The CDR3 loop spans 12 amino acids. Primers included in the PCR were 60 Vbeta and 13 Jbeta primers. TCRdb keeps only in-frame clones here, not all; method: immunoSEQ multiplex PCR. The sample comprises about 160,000 clones, around four fifths of which are singletons, and roughly 10% rests with the top ten. The TCR sequence derives from a man aged 18-30 years in good health and CMV-seropositive. The rearrangement links TRBV19 to TRBJ2-7, with unresolved D. The specimen was PBMCs. The CDR3 sequence is CASSKTSPEQYF. The CDR3 region has the DNA TGTGCCAGTAGTAAGACTTCTCCCGAGCAGTACTTC.